Below, 4 T cell receptor beta chains from the same sample are listed, as sequenced in a study of PD-L1 blockade in urothelial cancer. Time point here: peripheral blood 6 weeks after treatment start. Assay: immunoSEQ multiplex PCR; the TCRdb copy retains only in-frame clones and omits some. The sample has around 45,000 clones, around four fifths seen once; the top ten hold about 14%. The sequencing here drew on PBMCs, taken around atezolizumab (anti-PD-L1) treatment. These receptors originate from a man between 60 and 70 years old with urothelial cancer.

The rearrangement links TRBV7-2 to TRBJ2-5, with D maybe TRBD2 (7 bases). The ends were cut back, 6 bases at V and 2 bases at J, with 22 bases in the middle. The CDR3 contains 17 residues. CDR1 SGHTA and CDR2 FQGNSA come from the germline V gene. The CDR3 here is CASRFPLGAGDQETQYF. CDR3 DNA sequence: TGTGCCAGCAGGTTCCCCCTGGGGGCGGGGGATCAAGAGACCCAGTACTTC.

This chain uses TRBV5-1 with TRBJ1-3; maybe TRBD1 (6 bases). Germline CDR1 SGHRS, CDR2 YFSETQ. The length of the CDR3 is 15 residues. V lost 4 bases, J lost 0 bases, and 11 bases lay in between. Here the CDR3 DNA reads TGCGCCAGCAGCCTGGGAGGGGGCTCTGGAAACACCATATATTTT. Protein product: CASSLGGGSGNTIYF.

The rearrangement links TRBV7-6 to TRBJ1-5, with D unresolved. In germline, CDR1 is SGHVS, CDR2 FNYEAQ. The germline V and J ends were trimmed by 10 bases and 0 bases, with 13 bases remaining between them. This CDR3 has 14 residues. The CDR3 loop is CATWAGYSNQPQHF. The CDR3 DNA sequence: TGTGCCACCTGGGCGGGCTATAGCAATCAGCCCCAGCATTTT.

This clone was seen more than once but under ten times. The V and J genes are TRBV9 and TRBJ1-3; D not certain. V was pared by 0 bases and J by 6 bases, with 10 bases between. Per germline, CDR1 SGDLS and CDR2 YYNGEE. This CDR3 has 14 amino acids. The CDR3: CASSVASQANTIYF. CDR3 sequence (DNA): TGTGCCAGCAGCGTAGCTTCGCAGGCAAACACCATATATTTT.